This passage covers 2 T cell receptor beta chains from one sample sequenced in a study of T cells in Graves' hyperthyroidism and ophthalmopathy. RNA transcripts provided the source from which TCR beta CDR3 regions were amplified. An initial round of RT-PCR targeting the TCR CDR3 relied on the HTBI primer set. TCRdb re-analysed the multiplex PCR reads in MiXCR, keeping a single row per CDR3 protein. The profile covers about 590,000 distinct CDR3 sequences, with approximately 15% appearing a single time and roughly 7.3% taken by the ten largest. The sequenced sample was blood. These receptors all come from a woman in her thirties with Graves' hyperthyroidism.

This clonotype occurred many times. This rearrangement joins TRBV7-9 to TRBJ2-1; D ambiguous. The length of the CDR3 is 13 residues. Germline CDR1 is SEHNR and CDR2 is FQNEAQ (reference sequence). Trimming took 1 base from V and 6 from J, leaving 7 bases between them. In DNA form, the CDR3 reads TGTGCCAGCAGCTTAGGGGCAGGCAATGAGCAGTTCTTC. Protein product: CASSLGAGNEQFF. Variable domain in full (rest from reference TRBV7-9 and TRBJ2-1): DTGVSQNPRHKITKRGQNVTFRCDPISEHNRLYWYRQTLGQGPEFLTYFQNEAQLEKSRLLSDRFSAERPKGSFSTLEIQRTEQGDSAMYLCASSLGAGNEQFFGPGTRLTVL.

This clonotype was seen repeatedly, ten times or more. The chain is built from TRBV29-1 and TRBJ1-2; 8 bases are a match to TRBD1. The V and J ends lost 3 bases and 4 bases, in that order; junction bases with no gene match: 7. The CDR3 runs 14 residues. In germline, CDR1 is SQVTM, CDR2 ANQGSEA. CDR3 region: CSVDLDRVSYGYTF. In nucleotides, the CDR3 is TGCAGCGTTGACCTGGACAGGGTTTCCTATGGCTACACCTTC. Combining the CDR3 with reference TRBV29-1 and TRBJ1-2 gives the whole variable domain SAVISQKPSRDICQRGTSLTIQCQVDSQVTMMFWYRQQPGQSLTLIATANQGSEATYESGFVIDKFPISRPNLTFSTLTVSNMSPEDSSIYLCSVDLDRVSYGYTFGSGTRLTVV.